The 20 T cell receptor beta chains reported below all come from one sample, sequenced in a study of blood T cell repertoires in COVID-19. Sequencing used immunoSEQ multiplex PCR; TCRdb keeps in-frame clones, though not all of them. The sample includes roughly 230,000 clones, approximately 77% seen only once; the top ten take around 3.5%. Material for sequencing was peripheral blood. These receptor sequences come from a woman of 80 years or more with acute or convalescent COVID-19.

The CDR3 DNA follows: TGTGCCATCAGTGAAGCGGGACAGGGAAAAAACACTGAAGCTTTCTTT. Translating it yields CAISEAGQGKNTEAFF. The chain links TRBV10-3 to TRBJ1-1, with 9 bases matching TRBD1. The V gene end was trimmed by 3 bases and the J gene end by 2 bases; junction bases not matched to a gene: 7. The CDR3 is 16 amino acids. Germline lookup yields CDR1 ENHRY and CDR2 SYGVKD.

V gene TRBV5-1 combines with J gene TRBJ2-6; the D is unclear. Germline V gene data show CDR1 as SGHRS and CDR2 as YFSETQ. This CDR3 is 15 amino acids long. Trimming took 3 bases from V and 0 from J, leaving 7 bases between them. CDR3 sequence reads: CASSYSDSGANVLTF. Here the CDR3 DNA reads TGCGCCAGCAGCTACTCCGACTCTGGGGCCAACGTCCTGACTTTC.

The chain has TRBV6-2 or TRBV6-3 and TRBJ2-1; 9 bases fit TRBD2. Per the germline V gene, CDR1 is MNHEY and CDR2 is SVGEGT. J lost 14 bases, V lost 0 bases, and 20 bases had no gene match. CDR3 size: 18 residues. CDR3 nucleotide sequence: TGTGCCAGCAGTTACTCGGGAGGTCGCGGGGGGGCCTTAGACGAGGAGTTCTTC. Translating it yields CASSYSGGRGGALDEEFF.

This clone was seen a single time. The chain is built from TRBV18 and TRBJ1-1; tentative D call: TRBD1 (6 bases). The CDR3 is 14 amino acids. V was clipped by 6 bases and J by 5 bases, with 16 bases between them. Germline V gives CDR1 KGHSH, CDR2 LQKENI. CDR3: CASSEEQGLTEAFF. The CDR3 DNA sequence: TGTGCCAGCTCCGAAGAACAGGGTTTAACTGAAGCTTTCTTT.

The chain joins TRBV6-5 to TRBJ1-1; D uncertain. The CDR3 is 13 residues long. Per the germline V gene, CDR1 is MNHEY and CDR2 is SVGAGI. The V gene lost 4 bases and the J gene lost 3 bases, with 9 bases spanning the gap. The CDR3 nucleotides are TGTGCCAGCAGTTCACGACGGGACACTGAAGCTTTCTTT. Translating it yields CASSSRRDTEAFF.

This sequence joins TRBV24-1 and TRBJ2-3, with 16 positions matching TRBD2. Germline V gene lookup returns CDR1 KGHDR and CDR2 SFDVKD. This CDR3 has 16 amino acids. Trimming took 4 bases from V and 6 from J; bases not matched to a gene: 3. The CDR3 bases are TGTGCCACCAGTGAAACGGGACTAGCGGGAGGGGATACGCAGTATTTT. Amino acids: CATSETGLAGGDTQYF.

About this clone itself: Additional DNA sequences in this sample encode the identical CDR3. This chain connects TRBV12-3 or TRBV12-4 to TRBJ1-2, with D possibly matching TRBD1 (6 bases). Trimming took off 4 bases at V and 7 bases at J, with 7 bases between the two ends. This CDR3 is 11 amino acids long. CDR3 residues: CASSYRAGYTF. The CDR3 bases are TGTGCCAGCAGTTACAGGGCTGGCTACACCTTC.

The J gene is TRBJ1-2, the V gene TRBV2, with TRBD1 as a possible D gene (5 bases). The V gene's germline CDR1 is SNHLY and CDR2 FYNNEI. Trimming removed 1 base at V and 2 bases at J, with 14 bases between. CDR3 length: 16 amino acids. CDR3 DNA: TGTGCCAGCAGTGAAGAGGGGCGAATAGGAAACTATGGCTACACCTTC. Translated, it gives CASSEEGRIGNYGYTF.

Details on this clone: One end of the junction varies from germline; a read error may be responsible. The CDR3 here is CASSVERIMFF. The DNA of the CDR3 is TGTGCCAGCAGTGTGGAGCGAATTATGTTCTTC. J is TRBJ1-2 and V is TRBV2, with D unresolved. Germline CDR1 and CDR2: SNHLY and FYNNEI. The CDR3 runs 11 residues.

The CDR3 sequence is CASSLSAGWSGNTIYF. As DNA, the CDR3 is TGTGCCAGCAGTTTATCGGCAGGTTGGTCTGGAAACACCATATATTTT. This chain uses TRBV27 with TRBJ1-3; D ambiguous. This CDR3 is 16 amino acids long. Per the germline V gene, CDR1 is MNHEY and CDR2 is SMNVEV (reference sequence). The V end was cut by 0 bases, the J end by 1 base, with 10 bases between.

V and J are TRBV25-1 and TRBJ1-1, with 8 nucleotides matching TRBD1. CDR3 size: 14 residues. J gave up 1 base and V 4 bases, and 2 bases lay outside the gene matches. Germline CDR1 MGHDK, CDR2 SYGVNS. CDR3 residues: CASSGDRRNTEAFF. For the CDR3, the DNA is TGTGCCAGCAGTGGGGACAGGAGGAACACTGAAGCTTTCTTT.

Here the CDR3 reads CASSQEGVPGTGVDEQYF. The CDR3 DNA follows: TGTGCCAGCAGCCAAGAAGGGGTTCCCGGGACAGGGGTTGACGAGCAGTACTTC. J is TRBJ2-7 and V is TRBV4-2; 10 positions agree with TRBD1. Trimming at V came to 0 bases and at J to 5 bases, leaving 13 bases not matched to a gene. The germline gives CDR1 LGHNA, CDR2 YNFKEQ. The CDR3 is 18 amino acids.

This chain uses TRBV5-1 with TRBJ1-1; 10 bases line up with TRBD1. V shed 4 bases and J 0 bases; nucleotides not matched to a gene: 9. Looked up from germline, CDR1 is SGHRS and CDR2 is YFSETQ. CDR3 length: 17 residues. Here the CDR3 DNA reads TGCGCCAGCAGCCCCGGACAGGGGGGACGGTTGAACACTGAAGCTTTCTTT. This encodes CASSPGQGGRLNTEAFF.

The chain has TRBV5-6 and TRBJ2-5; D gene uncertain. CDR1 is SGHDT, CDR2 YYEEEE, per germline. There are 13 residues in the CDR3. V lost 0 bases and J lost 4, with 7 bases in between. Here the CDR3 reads CASSLGTLETQYF. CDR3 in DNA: TGTGCCAGCAGCTTGGGCACTTTAGAGACCCAGTACTTC.

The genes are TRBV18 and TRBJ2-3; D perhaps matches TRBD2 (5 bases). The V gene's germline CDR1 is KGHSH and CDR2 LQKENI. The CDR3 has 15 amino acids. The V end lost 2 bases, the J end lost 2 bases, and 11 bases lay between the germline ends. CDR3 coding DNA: TGTGCCAGCTCACCAGGGAGCGCCGCCACAGATACGCAGTATTTT. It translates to CASSPGSAATDTQYF.

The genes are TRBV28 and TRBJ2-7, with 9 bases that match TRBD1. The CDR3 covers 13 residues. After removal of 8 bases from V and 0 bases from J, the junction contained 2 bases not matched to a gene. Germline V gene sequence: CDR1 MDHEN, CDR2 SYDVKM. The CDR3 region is CASRDRASYEQYF. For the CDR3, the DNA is TGTGCCAGCCGGGACAGGGCCTCCTACGAGCAGTACTTC.

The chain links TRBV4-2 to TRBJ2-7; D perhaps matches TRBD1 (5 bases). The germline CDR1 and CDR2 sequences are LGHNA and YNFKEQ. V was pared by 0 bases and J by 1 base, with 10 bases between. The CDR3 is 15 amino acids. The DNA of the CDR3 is TGTGCCAGCAGCCAAGAAGGGGTAGGGTCCTACGAGCAGTACTTC. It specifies CASSQEGVGSYEQYF.

Written as DNA, the CDR3 is TGTGCCAGTAGGAGGGGGGGGTTAGACGGCTACGAGCAGTACTTC. Translating it yields CASRRGGLDGYEQYF. The chain carries TRBV19 and TRBJ2-7, with D maybe TRBD2 (7 bases). This CDR3 has 15 amino acids. Per the germline V gene, CDR1 is LNHDA and CDR2 is SQIVND (reference sequence). V gave up 6 bases and J gave up 3 bases, with 18 bases separating them.

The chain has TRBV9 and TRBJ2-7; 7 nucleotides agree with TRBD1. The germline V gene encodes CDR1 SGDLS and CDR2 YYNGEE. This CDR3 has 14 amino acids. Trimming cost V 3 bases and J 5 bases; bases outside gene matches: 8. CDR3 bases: TGTGCCAGCAGCGCCACAGGGGACCGGGACGAGCAGTACTTC. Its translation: CASSATGDRDEQYF.

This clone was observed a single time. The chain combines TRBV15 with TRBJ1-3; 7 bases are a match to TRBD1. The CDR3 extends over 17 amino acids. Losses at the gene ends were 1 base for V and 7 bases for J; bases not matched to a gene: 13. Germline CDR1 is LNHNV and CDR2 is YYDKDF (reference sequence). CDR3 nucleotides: TGTGCCACCAGCAGAGCTCCCCAGGGGGGCGGCGGGAACACCATATATTTT. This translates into CATSRAPQGGGGNTIYF.